The clone carrying this T cell receptor (beta chain) was picked up one time. The sample comes from a study of blood T cell repertoires in COVID-19. Across the whole study: COVID-19 samples collected from the United States, Italy and Spain covered acute and convalescent phases. Sources were T cells, B-cell-depleted T cells, or PBMCs; the material itself was cDNA or gDNA.

TCRdb's table, derived via immunoSEQ multiplex PCR, lists solely in-frame clones and lacks some. This sample has approximately 140,000 clones, with around 88% found just once. Deletions cut 0 bases from V and 2 bases from J, with 6 bases between. Germline CDR1 is SGDLS and CDR2 is YYNGEE. The CDR3 consists of 14 residues. Material: peripheral blood. The clonotype originates from a woman aged 60-75 years with acute or convalescent COVID-19. J is TRBJ2-4 and V is TRBV9; D remains unclear. In DNA form, the CDR3 reads TGTGCCAGCAGCGTAGGTCCTACCAAAAACATTCAGTACTTC. Protein: CASSVGPTKNIQYF.